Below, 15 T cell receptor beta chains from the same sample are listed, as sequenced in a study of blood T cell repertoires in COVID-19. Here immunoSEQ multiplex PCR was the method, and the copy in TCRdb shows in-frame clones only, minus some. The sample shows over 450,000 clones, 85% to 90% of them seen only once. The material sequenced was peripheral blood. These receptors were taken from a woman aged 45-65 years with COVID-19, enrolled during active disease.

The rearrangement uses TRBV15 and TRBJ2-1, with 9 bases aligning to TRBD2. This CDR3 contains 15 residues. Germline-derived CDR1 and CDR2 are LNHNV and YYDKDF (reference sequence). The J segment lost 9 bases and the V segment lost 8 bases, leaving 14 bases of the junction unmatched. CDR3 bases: TGTGCCACCTCTCACGGCGGGGGGGCCATGGGTGAGCAGTTCTTC. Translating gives CATSHGGGAMGEQFF.

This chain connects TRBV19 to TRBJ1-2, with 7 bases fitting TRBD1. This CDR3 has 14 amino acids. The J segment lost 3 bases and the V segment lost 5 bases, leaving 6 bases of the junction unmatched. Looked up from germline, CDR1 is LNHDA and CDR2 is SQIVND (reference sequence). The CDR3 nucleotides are TGTGCCAGTAGTCGGGACAGTTCTGACTATGGCTACACCTTC. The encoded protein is CASSRDSSDYGYTF.

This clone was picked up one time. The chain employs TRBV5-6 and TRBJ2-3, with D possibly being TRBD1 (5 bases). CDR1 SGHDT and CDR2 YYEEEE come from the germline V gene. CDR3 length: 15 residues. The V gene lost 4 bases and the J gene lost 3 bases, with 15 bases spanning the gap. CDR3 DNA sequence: TGTGCCAGCAGCCCTTTGCAGGGTGTAACAGATACGCAGTATTTT. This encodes CASSPLQGVTDTQYF.

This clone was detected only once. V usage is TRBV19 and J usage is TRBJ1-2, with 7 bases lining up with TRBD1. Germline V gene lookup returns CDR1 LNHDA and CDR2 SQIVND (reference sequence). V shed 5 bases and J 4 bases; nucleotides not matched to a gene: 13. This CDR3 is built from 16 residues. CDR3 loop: CASSPPRTGGGYGYTF. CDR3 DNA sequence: TGTGCCAGTAGTCCACCTAGGACAGGAGGAGGCTATGGCTACACCTTC.

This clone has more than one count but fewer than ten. The CDR3 nucleotides are TGTGCCAGCAGTTTAAGGGGCACCAATGAAAAACTGTTTTTT. This encodes CASSLRGTNEKLFF. The rearrangement joins TRBV27 to TRBJ1-4; D is perhaps TRBD1 (5 bases). The CDR3 is made up of 14 amino acids. The germline CDR1 and CDR2 sequences are MNHEY and SMNVEV (reference sequence). V was cut by 2 bases and J by 5 bases, with 9 bases left in between.

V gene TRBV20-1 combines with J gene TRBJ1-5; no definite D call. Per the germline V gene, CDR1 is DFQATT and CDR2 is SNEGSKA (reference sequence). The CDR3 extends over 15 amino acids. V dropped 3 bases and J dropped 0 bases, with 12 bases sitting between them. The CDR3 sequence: CSASAGSYSNQPQHF. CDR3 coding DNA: TGCAGTGCTAGTGCAGGATCGTATAGCAATCAGCCCCAGCATTTT.

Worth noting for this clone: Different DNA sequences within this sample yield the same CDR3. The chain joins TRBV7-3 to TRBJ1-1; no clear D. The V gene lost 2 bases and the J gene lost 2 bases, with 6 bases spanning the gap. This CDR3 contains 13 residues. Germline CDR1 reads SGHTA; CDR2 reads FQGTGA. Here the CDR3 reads CASSLGRNTEAFF. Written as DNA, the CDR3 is TGTGCCAGCAGCTTAGGTAGAAACACTGAAGCTTTCTTT.

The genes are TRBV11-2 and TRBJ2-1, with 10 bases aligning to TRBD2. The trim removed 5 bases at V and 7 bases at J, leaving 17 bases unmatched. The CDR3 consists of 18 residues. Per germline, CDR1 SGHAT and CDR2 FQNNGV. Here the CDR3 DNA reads TGTGCCAGCAGCCACGAGCGGGGGGGCCTTATAACCCGAAATGAGCAGTTCTTC. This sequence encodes CASSHERGGLITRNEQFF.

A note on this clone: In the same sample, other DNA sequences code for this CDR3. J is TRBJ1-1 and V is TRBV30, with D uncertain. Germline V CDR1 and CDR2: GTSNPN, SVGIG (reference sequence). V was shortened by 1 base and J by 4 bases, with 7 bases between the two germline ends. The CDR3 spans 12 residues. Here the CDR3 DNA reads TGTGCCTGGAGTGCCGGTGGCACTGAAGCTTTCTTT. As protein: CAWSAGGTEAFF. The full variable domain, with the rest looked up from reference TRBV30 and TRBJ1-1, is SQTIHQWPATLVQPVGSPLSLECTVEGTSNPNLYWYRQAAGRGLQLLFYSVGIGQISSEVPQNLSASRPQDRQFILSSKKLLLSDSGFYLCAWSAGGTEAFFGQGTRLTVV.

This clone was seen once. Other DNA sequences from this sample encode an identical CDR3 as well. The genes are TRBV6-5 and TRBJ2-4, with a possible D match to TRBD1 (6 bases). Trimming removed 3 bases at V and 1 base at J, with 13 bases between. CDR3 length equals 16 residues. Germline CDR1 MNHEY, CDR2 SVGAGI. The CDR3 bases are TGTGCCAGCAGTTATTCAGGGGATACGGCCAAAAACATTCAGTACTTC. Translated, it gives CASSYSGDTAKNIQYF.

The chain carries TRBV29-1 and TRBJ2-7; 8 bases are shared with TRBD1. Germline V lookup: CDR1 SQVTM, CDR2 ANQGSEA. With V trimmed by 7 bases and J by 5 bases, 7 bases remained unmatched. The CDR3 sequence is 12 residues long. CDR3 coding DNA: TGCAGCGCATCCGGGACAGGTAACGAGCAGTACTTC. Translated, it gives CSASGTGNEQYF.

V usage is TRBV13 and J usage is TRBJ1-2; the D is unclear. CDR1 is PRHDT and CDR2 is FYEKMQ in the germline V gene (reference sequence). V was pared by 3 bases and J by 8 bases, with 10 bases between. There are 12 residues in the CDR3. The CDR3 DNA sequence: TGTGCCAGCAGCTTCCGTGCGGGGGGCTACACCTTC. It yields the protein CASSFRAGGYTF. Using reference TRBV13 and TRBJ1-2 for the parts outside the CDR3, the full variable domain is AAGVIQSPRHLIKEKRETATLKCYPIPRHDTVYWYQQGPGQDPQFLISFYEKMQSDKGSIPDRFSAQQFSDYHSELNMSSLELGDSALYFCASSFRAGGYTFGSGTRLTVV.

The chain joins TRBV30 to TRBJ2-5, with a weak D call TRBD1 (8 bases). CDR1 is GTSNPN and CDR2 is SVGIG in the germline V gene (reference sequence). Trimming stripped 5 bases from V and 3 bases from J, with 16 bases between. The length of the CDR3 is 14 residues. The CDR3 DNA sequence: TGTGCCTGGGCAATACAGGGGGGGGAAGAGACCCAGTACTTC. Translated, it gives CAWAIQGGEETQYF.

The CDR3 protein is CASSLEGAGEQFF. CDR3 nucleotide sequence: TGCGCCAGCAGCTTGGAAGGAGCGGGGGAGCAGTTCTTC. J is TRBJ2-1 and V is TRBV5-1, with 7 bases fitting TRBD2. Trimming took 0 bases from V and 10 from J; bases not matched to a gene: 4. Germline values: CDR1 SGHRS, CDR2 YFSETQ. The CDR3 has 13 residues.

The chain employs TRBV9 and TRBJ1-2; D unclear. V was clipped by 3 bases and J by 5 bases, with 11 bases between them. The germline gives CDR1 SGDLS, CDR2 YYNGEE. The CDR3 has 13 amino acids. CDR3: CASSERTGYGYTF. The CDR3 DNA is TGTGCCAGCAGCGAACGGACGGGATATGGCTACACCTTC.